These 17 T cell receptor beta chains came from one sample sequenced in a study of T cell changes during pregnancy in multiple sclerosis. Libraries were prepared by immunoSEQ multiplex PCR; TCRdb keeps only in-frame clonotypes and omits some of them. The table shows around 52,000 clones, with around 92% occurring only once. Specimen: CD4+ T cells from peripheral blood mononuclear cells, collected after pregnancy. The receptors derive from a female donor in good health, enrolled as a control in a pregnancy study.

The chain combines TRBV4-2 with TRBJ2-7, with 14 positions matching TRBD2. This CDR3 spans 17 amino acids. The germline V gene encodes CDR1 LGHNA and CDR2 YNFKEQ. V shed 3 bases, J shed 0 bases, and the junction held 4 bases outside the gene matches. The CDR3 is CASSQGTSGGLSYEQYF. In nucleotides, the CDR3 is TGTGCCAGCAGCCAGGGGACTAGCGGGGGCCTCTCCTACGAGCAGTACTTC.

V usage is TRBV27 and J usage is TRBJ1-1, with no clear D. Germline CDR1 and CDR2: MNHEY and SMNVEV (reference sequence). This CDR3 spans 13 amino acids. V was pared by 6 bases and J by 4 bases, with 12 bases between. CDR3 residues: CASSSRLVTEAFF. In nucleotides, the CDR3 is TGTGCCAGCAGCTCACGGTTGGTCACTGAAGCTTTCTTT.

V usage is TRBV7-9 and J usage is TRBJ1-4; D not certain. Trimming pared 5 bases from V and 5 bases from J, leaving 12 bases between. CDR3 length equals 14 residues. Germline assignment: CDR1 SEHNR and CDR2 FQNEAQ (reference sequence). CDR3 in DNA: TGTGCCAGCAGCCCACGACAAGGAAATGAAAAACTGTTTTTT. Protein: CASSPRQGNEKLFF.

The table lists this clone with a few counts. Here the CDR3 DNA reads TGTGCCAGCTCACCGGGACAGGGTTATGAGCAGTTCTTC. Its translation is CASSPGQGYEQFF. This chain connects TRBV18 to TRBJ2-1; 9 nucleotides align to TRBD1. The V and J ends lost 3 bases and 8 bases, in that order; junction bases with no gene match: 2. The CDR3 is made up of 13 amino acids. Germline values: CDR1 KGHSH, CDR2 LQKENI.

This sequence joins TRBV4-3 and TRBJ2-2; D remains ambiguous. Trimming took 3 bases from V and 7 from J, leaving 15 bases between them. Germline values: CDR1 LGHNA, CDR2 YSLEER. CDR3 length: 15 residues. The DNA of the CDR3 is TGCGCCAGCAGCCACCGTTCAGAGCGCGGCGGGGAGCTGTTTTTT. It encodes CASSHRSERGGELFF.

This chain connects TRBV7-3 to TRBJ2-1, with TRBD1 matching over 8 bases. The CDR3 contains 15 residues. Losses at the gene ends were 3 bases for V and 6 bases for J; bases not matched to a gene: 7. Germline V gene sequence: CDR1 SGHTA, CDR2 FQGTGA. In DNA, the CDR3 is TGTGCCAGCAGCTTCCGACAGGGGATGGCCAATGAGCAGTTCTTC. It encodes CASSFRQGMANEQFF.

This chain connects TRBV27 to TRBJ1-5; the D is unclear. Germline CDR1 and CDR2: MNHEY and SMNVEV (reference sequence). The V end lost 3 bases, the J end lost 6 bases, and 9 bases lay between the germline ends. The CDR3 length is 13 residues. CDR3 coding DNA: TGTGCCAGCAGTTTCGAGAGGGCTCAGCCCCAGCATTTT. It encodes CASSFERAQPQHF.

V and J are TRBV5-4 and TRBJ1-2, with D possibly TRBD1 on 6 matching bases. This CDR3 region has 17 residues. The V end was cut by 2 bases, the J end by 8 bases, with 25 bases between. From germline, CDR1 is SGHNT and CDR2 YYREEE (reference sequence). The chain's CDR3 is CASSFANRGHSRGGYTF. DNA of the CDR3: TGTGCCAGCAGCTTCGCAAACCGCGGCCACTCCAGGGGCGGCTACACCTTC.

The J gene is TRBJ2-3, the V gene TRBV25-1; 8 bases line up with TRBD2. Unmatched junction bases numbered 10, after V lost 1 base and J lost 7 bases. The germline V gene encodes CDR1 MGHDK and CDR2 SYGVNS. This CDR3 is 16 amino acids long. The CDR3 coding sequence is TGTGCCAGCAGTGAATTAGGGGGACTAGGCGTGAATACGCAGTATTTT. Translated, it gives CASSELGGLGVNTQYF.

The V call is TRBV6-5, the J call TRBJ1-2; a weak D match, TRBD1 (6 bases). V was cut by 3 bases and J by 8 bases, with 10 bases left in between. The V gene's germline CDR1 is MNHEY and CDR2 SVGAGI. The CDR3 sequence is 12 residues long. The CDR3 region has the DNA TGTGCCAGCAGTTATTCAGGGGTCGGCTACACCTTC. Its translation: CASSYSGVGYTF.

This chain uses TRBV15 with TRBJ2-1, with 7 bases fitting TRBD2. The junction had 7 bases not matched to a gene; V was cut back by 0 bases and J by 5 bases. CDR3 size: 16 residues. Germline V gene lookup returns CDR1 LNHNV and CDR2 YYDKDF (reference sequence). As DNA, the CDR3 is TGTGCCACCAGCAGAGATCGGGGGGTGGGTAACAATGAGCAGTTCTTC. Protein product: CATSRDRGVGNNEQFF. The full variable domain, completed using reference TRBV15 and TRBJ2-1, is DAMVIQNPRYQVTQFGKPVTLSCSQTLNHNVMYWYQQKSSQAPKLLFHYYDKDFNNEADTPDNFQSRRPNTSFCFLDIRSPGLGDTAMYLCATSRDRGVGNNEQFFGPGTRLTVL.

The J gene is TRBJ1-2, the V gene TRBV7-3, with TRBD1 as a possible D gene (5 bases). Per the germline V gene, CDR1 is SGHTA and CDR2 is FQGTGA. The CDR3 totals 14 residues. Between the trimmed V and J ends, which lost 0 bases and 8 bases, there was a span of 13 bases. The CDR3 here is CASSLTGQGSGYTF. In DNA, the CDR3 is TGTGCCAGCAGCTTAACGGGGCAGGGATCGGGCTACACCTTC.

This chain uses TRBV28 with TRBJ1-5; 10 nucleotides line up with TRBD1. The ends lost 6 bases at V and 4 bases at J; junction bases unmatched: 3. Germline V gene lookup returns CDR1 MDHEN and CDR2 SYDVKM. This CDR3 is built from 14 residues. DNA of the CDR3: TGTGCCAGCAGGGGACAGGGGTCAAATCAGCCCCAGCATTTT. Translation gives CASRGQGSNQPQHF.

The J gene is TRBJ1-6, the V gene TRBV28; TRBD1 aligns across 11 bases. Losses at the gene ends were 6 bases for V and 8 bases for J; bases not matched to a gene: 6. CDR1 and CDR2 (germline): MDHEN, SYDVKM. This CDR3 is 15 amino acids long. CDR3 sequence reads: CASSPGTGGYSPLHF. The CDR3 DNA reads as TGTGCCAGCAGCCCAGGGACAGGGGGATATTCACCCCTCCACTTT. The full variable domain, rest sourced from reference TRBV28 and TRBJ1-6, is DVKVTQSSRYLVKRTGEKVFLECVQDMDHENMFWYRQDPGLGLRLIYFSYDVKMKEKGDIPEGYSVSREKKERFSLILESASTNQTSMYLCASSPGTGGYSPLHFGNGTRLTVT.

The chain's CDR3 is CASSRRGGGVNSPLHF. CDR3 nucleotide sequence: TGTGCCAGCAGCCGGCGCGGGGGAGGGGTGAATTCACCCCTCCACTTT. The V and J genes are TRBV7-2 and TRBJ1-6, with D possibly matching TRBD1 (5 bases). Germline CDR1 SGHTA, CDR2 FQGNSA. The CDR3 is 16 amino acids. V dropped 5 bases and J dropped 7 bases, with 18 bases sitting between them.

The V gene is TRBV11-2, the J gene TRBJ2-3; 7 bases are a match to TRBD1. The J segment lost 1 base and the V segment lost 0 bases, leaving 4 bases of the junction unmatched. The CDR3 extends over 16 amino acids. Germline CDR1 SGHAT, CDR2 FQNNGV. CDR3 protein: CASSLDEGAGTDTQYF. CDR3 DNA: TGTGCCAGCAGCTTAGACGAGGGGGCGGGCACAGATACGCAGTATTTT.

The chain is built from TRBV7-3 and TRBJ2-1; perhaps TRBD2 as D (5 bases). The germline V and J ends were trimmed by 6 bases and 0 bases, with 18 bases remaining between them. The CDR3 has 17 residues. CDR1 is SGHTA and CDR2 is FQGTGA in the germline V gene. CDR3 DNA sequence: TGTGCCAGCAGTTCTTGGTACGAGGGAAGCTCCTACAATGAGCAGTTCTTC. Protein sequence: CASSSWYEGSSYNEQFF.